The 32 T cell receptor beta chains listed next were all sequenced from one sample in a study of Graves' ophthalmopathy and Graves' hyperthyroidism. RNA transcripts served as template for amplifying TCR beta CDR3 sequences. HTBI primers primed a first-round RT-PCR, and a second-round multiplex PCR followed. TCRdb used MiXCR to reprocess the multiplex PCR reads, holding one entry per CDR3 protein. The sample yields some 520,000 distinct CDR3 sequences, approximately 15% seen once. The sequenced sample was blood. The source of these receptors is a woman in her twenties or thirties with Graves' ophthalmopathy.

In this sample, this clonotype turned up many times. This chain links TRBV12-5 with TRBJ1-5, with D uncertain. CDR1 is LGHNT and CDR2 is FRNRAP in the germline V gene. V lost 4 bases to trimming and J lost 5 bases, with 12 bases between them. The CDR3 contains 14 residues. The CDR3 region has the DNA TGTGCTAGTGGTTCTGGACGGCAATATCAGCCCCAGCATTTT. Translating it yields CASGSGRQYQPQHF.

This clonotype was seen ten or more times. V is TRBV28 and J is TRBJ1-1; a weak D match, TRBD1 (5 bases). The CDR3 sequence is 15 residues long. The germline V gene encodes CDR1 MDHEN and CDR2 SYDVKM. The V end was cut by 3 bases, the J end by 2 bases, with 13 bases between. The CDR3 region is CASSFAGGFNTEAFF. Here the CDR3 DNA reads TGTGCCAGCAGTTTTGCGGGGGGGTTTAACACTGAAGCTTTCTTT.

This clonotype showed up many times. J is TRBJ1-5 and V is TRBV6-1; no clear D. The CDR3 length is 11 residues. CDR1 and CDR2 from the germline V gene are MNHNS and SASEGT. V lost 4 bases, J lost 10 bases, and 8 bases lay in between. DNA for the CDR3: TGTGCCAGCAGTGGGGAGATACCCCAGCATTTT. Residues: CASSGEIPQHF.

This clonotype was counted many times. The chain uses TRBV28 and TRBJ2-7; D ambiguous. CDR1 and CDR2 (germline): MDHEN, SYDVKM. Trimming cost V 1 base and J 4 bases, with 11 bases left between them. CDR3 length equals 14 residues. The CDR3 bases are TGTGCCAGCAGTTTATCGGTCAGCCGTTACGAGCAGTACTTC. Amino acid sequence: CASSLSVSRYEQYF.

The table lists this clonotype with many counts. The V and J genes are TRBV6-2 or TRBV6-3 and TRBJ1-2; D perhaps matches TRBD1 (6 bases). The CDR3 has 13 amino acids. Germline assignment: CDR1 MNHEY and CDR2 SVGEGT. V was pared by 3 bases and J by 3 bases, with 8 bases between. The CDR3 DNA reads as TGTGCCAGCAGTTATAACAGGGACTATGGCTACACCTTC. This translates into CASSYNRDYGYTF.

As to this clonotype: Given a much more abundant clone one base away, this may be a read error. The chain is built from TRBV12-3 or TRBV12-4 and TRBJ2-4; 8 bases agree with TRBD2. The CDR3 is made up of 15 amino acids. The CDR3 bases are TGTGCCAGCACCCTGGACGGACTAGCCAAAAACATTAAGTGCTTC. Protein product: CASTLDGLAKNIKCF.

The genes are TRBV3-1 and TRBJ1-1, with D uncertain. The germline V gene has CDR1 LGHDT and CDR2 YNNKEL (reference sequence). Trimming took off 3 bases at V and 1 base at J, with 9 bases between the two ends. This CDR3 has 14 amino acids. The CDR3 nucleotides read TGTGCCAGCAGCCACGGTGTCGGGAACACTGAAGCTTTCTTT. Translated: CASSHGVGNTEAFF.

This clonotype was counted ten times or more. The J gene is TRBJ2-5, the V gene TRBV24-1, with TRBD2 identical over 12 bases. This CDR3 has 15 residues. Trimming cost V 10 bases and J 1 base; bases outside gene matches: 6. Germline V gene sequence: CDR1 KGHDR, CDR2 SFDVKD. In DNA form, the CDR3 reads TGTGCCACTAGAGGACTAGCGGGAATCCAAGAGACCCAGTACTTC. Its protein product is CATRGLAGIQETQYF.

This clonotype was seen only a few times. The chain employs TRBV2 and TRBJ2-7; a possible D gene is TRBD1 (6 bases). The CDR3 covers 12 residues. The germline V gene encodes CDR1 SNHLY and CDR2 FYNNEI. The ends were cut back, 8 bases at V and 3 bases at J, with 11 bases in the middle. CDR3 region: CASCRDNYEQYF. The CDR3 nucleotides read TGTGCCAGCTGTAGGGACAACTACGAGCAGTACTTC.

This clonotype appeared many times. V and J are TRBV2 and TRBJ2-7, with 14 bases that match TRBD2. This CDR3 has 16 residues. Germline CDR1 and CDR2: SNHLY and FYNNEI. V lost 6 bases, J lost 1 base, and 5 bases stayed unmatched. CDR3 DNA: TGTGCCAGCAGGACTAGCGGGGGGGCAATTTCCTACGAGCAGTACTTC. Amino acids: CASRTSGGAISYEQYF.

At least ten counts were recorded for this clonotype. This rearrangement joins TRBV18 to TRBJ1-1; D might be TRBD1 (5 bases). V lost 2 bases and J lost 3, with 7 bases in between. Germline CDR1 reads KGHSH; CDR2 reads LQKENI. The CDR3 spans 13 residues. Here the CDR3 DNA reads TGTGCCAGCTCACCATCGGGACACACTGAAGCTTTCTTT. This sequence encodes CASSPSGHTEAFF. The variable domain in full, with the rest retrieved from reference TRBV18 and TRBJ1-1, is NAGVMQNPRHLVRRRGQEARLRCSPMKGHSHVYWYRQLPEEGLKFMVYLQKENIIDESGMPKERFSAEFPKEGPSILRIQQVVRGDSAAYFCASSPSGHTEAFFGQGTRLTVV.

This clonotype was seen at least ten times. J is TRBJ2-2 and V is TRBV6-2 or TRBV6-3, with a possible D match to TRBD2 (6 bases). In germline, CDR1 is MNHEY, CDR2 SVGEGT. This CDR3 comprises 14 residues. V lost 5 bases and J 5 bases, leaving 12 bases between the germline ends. This CDR3 is CASSPGRGTGELFF. The CDR3, as DNA: TGTGCCAGCAGTCCGGGACGGGGGACCGGGGAGCTGTTTTTT.

This clonotype was counted many times. The chain employs TRBV20-1 and TRBJ2-5; 8 bases map to TRBD2. The CDR3 consists of 14 residues. V lost 2 bases, J lost 2 bases, and 4 bases stayed unmatched. Germline CDR1 is DFQATT and CDR2 is SNEGSKA (reference sequence). CDR3 DNA: TGCAGTGCTAGACATAGCGGGGATCAAGAGACCCAGTACTTC. Its translation is CSARHSGDQETQYF.

The CDR3 loop reads CSALLGAGVEQYF. CDR3 in DNA: TGCAGTGCTCTCCTTGGAGCTGGGGTCGAGCAGTACTTC. The J gene is TRBJ2-7, the V gene TRBV20-1; D remains ambiguous. Trimming took 5 bases from V and 6 from J, leaving 17 bases between them. The CDR3 consists of 13 residues. Germline V lookup: CDR1 DFQATT, CDR2 SNEGSKA (reference sequence).

This clonotype was counted ten times or more. This chain connects TRBV19 to TRBJ2-2; D is possibly TRBD2 (5 bases). This CDR3 has 14 residues. Germline CDR1 reads LNHDA; CDR2 reads SQIVND (reference sequence). Trimming shortened V by 7 bases and J by 6 bases, and 15 bases separated the two germline ends. CDR3 sequence: CASKTGFGSGELFF. CDR3 bases: TGTGCCAGTAAAACGGGGTTTGGGTCCGGGGAGCTGTTTTTT. Together with reference TRBV19 and TRBJ2-2, the CDR3 gives the full variable domain: DGGITQSPKYLFRKEGQNVTLSCEQNLNHDAMYWYRQDPGQGLRLIYYSQIVNDFQKGDIAEGYSVSREKKESFPLTVTSAQKNPTAFYLCASKTGFGSGELFFGEGSRLTVL.

This chain joins TRBV15 and TRBJ2-5, with 7 positions matching TRBD2. Germline loops: CDR1 LNHNV, CDR2 YYDKDF (reference sequence). V trimming: 5 bases; J trimming: 1 base; junction bases outside the gene matches: 10. The CDR3 totals 16 residues. CDR3 sequence reads: CATSVGAGRVQETQYF. The CDR3 DNA sequence: TGTGCCACCAGCGTCGGTGCAGGGAGGGTCCAAGAGACCCAGTACTTC. The full variable domain, completed using reference TRBV15 and TRBJ2-5, is DAMVIQNPRYQVTQFGKPVTLSCSQTLNHNVMYWYQQKSSQAPKLLFHYYDKDFNNEADTPDNFQSRRPNTSFCFLDIRSPGLGDTAMYLCATSVGAGRVQETQYFGPGTRLLVL.

This clonotype was detected many times. Germline and junction disagree at one end, which may indicate a read error. The rearrangement joins TRBV6-2 or TRBV6-3 to TRBJ2-2, with a tentative D call TRBD1 (6 bases). The CDR3 covers 14 residues. Germline V gene sequence: CDR1 MNHEY, CDR2 SVGEGT. The CDR3 DNA follows: TGTGCCGGCAGGGGTTTCGCGAACACCGGGGAGCTGTTTTTT. Translating gives CAGRGFANTGELFF.

Details on this clonotype: Given a much more abundant clone one base away, this may be a read error. The chain uses TRBV6-1 and TRBJ1-2, with a possible D match to TRBD1 (5 bases). Germline CDR1 is MNHNS and CDR2 is SASEGT. The CDR3 contains 14 residues. The CDR3 reads CASRQGTSLPGYSF. The CDR3 bases are TGTGCCAGCAGACAAGGGACTTCTCTCCCTGGCTACAGCTTC.

A few counts support this clonotype. The chain uses TRBV2 and TRBJ2-1; 9 positions match TRBD1. Germline CDR1 is SNHLY and CDR2 is FYNNEI. With V trimmed by 4 bases and J by 14 bases, 12 bases remained unmatched. The CDR3 loop spans 14 amino acids. DNA for the CDR3: TGTGCCAGCAGTGCGGGACAGGGTAATGATAAGGAGTTCTTC. It translates to CASSAGQGNDKEFF.

This clonotype has at least ten counts. The rearrangement links TRBV14 to TRBJ2-7, with 13 bases identical to TRBD2. Germline V gene sequence: CDR1 SGHDN, CDR2 FVKESK. The V gene end was trimmed by 4 bases and the J gene end by 6 bases; junction bases not matched to a gene: 6. The CDR3 consists of 15 residues. CDR3 sequence: CASSLLGLAGVEQYF. DNA of the CDR3: TGTGCCAGCAGCCTTCTTGGACTAGCGGGAGTCGAGCAGTACTTC.

This clonotype showed up just a few times. At one of its ends the junction is not consistent with the germline gene, which may arise from a read error. The chain has TRBV7-2 and TRBJ2-7; possible D gene TRBD1, 5 bases. The CDR3 is 13 amino acids. The germline V gene has CDR1 SGHTA and CDR2 FQGNSA. The CDR3 protein is CASNLGQRYEQYF. The CDR3 coding sequence is TGTGCCAGCAACTTAGGACAACGATACGAGCAGTACTTC.

This clonotype was observed a handful of times. The J gene is TRBJ1-5, the V gene TRBV7-9, with TRBD1 identical over 7 bases. V dropped 1 base and J dropped 5; count of bases not matched to a gene: 5. The CDR3 length is 15 residues. CDR1 and CDR2 from the germline V gene are SEHNR and FQNEAQ (reference sequence). The CDR3 sequence is CASSLERTGDQPQHF. Here the CDR3 DNA reads TGTGCCAGCAGCTTAGAAAGGACAGGTGATCAGCCCCAGCATTTT.

This clonotype was counted ten times or more. The V gene is TRBV9, the J gene TRBJ1-1; tentative D call: TRBD1 (6 bases). CDR3 length: 14 residues. Germline values: CDR1 SGDLS, CDR2 YYNGEE. Between the trimmed V and J ends, which lost 4 bases and 8 bases, there was a span of 18 bases. The CDR3 DNA follows: TGTGCCAGCAGCCCCTCAGGGGTTGGGACAGAAGCTTTCTTT. Its protein is CASSPSGVGTEAFF.

This clonotype occurred many times. The chain recombines TRBV12-3 or TRBV12-4 with TRBJ1-1; D is ambiguous. Trimming left V 2 bases short and J 2 bases short, with 12 bases between. The CDR3 loop spans 15 amino acids. CDR3 in amino acids: CASSLRTNPNTEAFF. CDR3 nucleotide sequence: TGTGCCAGCAGTTTAAGGACGAACCCAAACACTGAAGCTTTCTTT.

The chain recombines TRBV6-2 or TRBV6-3 with TRBJ1-1; D call uncertain. Deletions cut 1 base from V and 4 bases from J, with 7 bases between. Per the germline V gene, CDR1 is MNHEY and CDR2 is SVGEGT. CDR3 size: 13 residues. This chain's CDR3 is CASSYLGPTEAFF. CDR3 nucleotides: TGTGCCAGCAGTTACTTAGGCCCCACTGAAGCTTTCTTT.

This clonotype occurred many times. The V gene is TRBV6-5, the J gene TRBJ2-7; D is unclear. The germline gives CDR1 MNHEY, CDR2 SVGAGI. V was pared by 2 bases and J by 2 bases, with 10 bases between. The CDR3 contains 14 residues. The CDR3 loop is CASSYKGSAYEQYF. CDR3 DNA: TGTGCCAGCAGTTACAAGGGCTCGGCCTACGAGCAGTACTTC.

Many counts were recorded for this clonotype. The DNA for the CDR3 is TGTGCCAGCAGTTATCGTAGGTGGGACACCGGGGAGCTGTTTTTT. Protein: CASSYRRWDTGELFF. This rearrangement joins TRBV6-2 or TRBV6-3 to TRBJ2-2; no clear D. The CDR3 extends over 15 amino acids. Trimming cost V 3 bases and J 3 bases, with 11 bases left between them. Germline loops: CDR1 MNHEY, CDR2 SVGEGT.

In this sample, this clonotype turned up many times. The V call is TRBV20-1, the J call TRBJ2-5, with 10 bases that match TRBD2. The V and J ends lost 0 bases and 5 bases, in that order; junction bases with no gene match: 6. Germline V gene sequence: CDR1 DFQATT, CDR2 SNEGSKA (reference sequence). This CDR3 has 15 residues. In DNA form, the CDR3 reads TGCAGTGCTAGAGAGGCTAGCGGGAGTGGGGAGACCCAGTACTTC. Its translation is CSAREASGSGETQYF.

This clonotype was observed many times. The chain couples TRBV25-1 to TRBJ2-2, with unresolved D. Trimming removed 6 bases at V and 3 bases at J, with 5 bases between. In germline, CDR1 is MGHDK, CDR2 SYGVNS. The CDR3 has 12 residues. The CDR3 nucleotides read TGTGCCAGCAGAGCTTACACCGGGGAGCTGTTTTTT. Its translation: CASRAYTGELFF.

This clonotype was counted only a few times. One end of the junction varies from germline; a read error may be responsible. The genes are TRBV7-2 and TRBJ2-4; TRBD2 agrees at 10 bases. From germline, CDR1 is SGHTA and CDR2 FQGNSA. The CDR3 spans 15 residues. Here the CDR3 reads CASSRVLAGAGIKYF. The DNA for the CDR3 is TGTGCCAGCAGCCGAGTTCTAGCGGGAGCGGGCATTAAGTACTTC.

This clonotype was observed at least ten times. CDR3 region: CASRYMDYEGTQYF. The CDR3 nucleotides are TGTGCCAGCAGATATATGGACTATGAGGGGACCCAGTACTTC. The J gene is TRBJ2-5, the V gene TRBV12-3 or TRBV12-4; possibly TRBD2 for D (6 bases). The CDR3 has 14 amino acids. V was shortened by 6 bases and J by 7 bases, with 18 bases between the two germline ends.

This clonotype was detected many times. The CDR3 DNA reads TGTGCCAGCAGCACAGGGGGCGCAGAGGGCTACACCTTC. Amino acid sequence: CASSTGGAEGYTF. This sequence joins TRBV12-3 or TRBV12-4 and TRBJ1-2, with TRBD1 matching 9 bases. J lost 8 bases, V lost 6 bases, and 7 bases had no gene match. There are 13 residues in the CDR3.